These 19 T cell receptor beta chains came from one sample sequenced in a study of T cell changes during pregnancy in multiple sclerosis. Here immunoSEQ multiplex PCR was the method, and the copy in TCRdb shows in-frame clones only, minus some. The sample lists around 50,000 clones, around 94% occurring once. The source was CD4+ T cells from peripheral blood mononuclear cells, collected in the third trimester of pregnancy. The receptors here all came from a female donor with multiple sclerosis, enrolled in a pregnancy study.

V and J are TRBV5-1 and TRBJ1-2, with 7 bases fitting TRBD1. This CDR3 region has 17 residues. The V segment lost 4 bases and the J segment 1 base; nucleotides outside the gene matches: 13. The germline V gene encodes CDR1 SGHRS and CDR2 YFSETQ. The CDR3 DNA is TGCGCCAGCAGCATGCCCCCGGGACAGCTGAGTAACTATGGCTACACCTTC. Its translation: CASSMPPGQLSNYGYTF.

This rearrangement joins TRBV2 to TRBJ2-5; D remains unclear. Deletions cut 8 bases from V and 5 bases from J, with 3 bases between. Germline V gene lookup returns CDR1 SNHLY and CDR2 FYNNEI. This CDR3 region has 9 residues. The CDR3 DNA reads TGTGCCAGCGGCGAGACCCAGTACTTC. Its protein product is CASGETQYF.

The chain carries TRBV7-3 and TRBJ2-1; D possibly corresponds to TRBD2 (5 bases). The V end was cut by 1 base, the J end by 3 bases, with 10 bases between. The CDR3 sequence is 15 residues long. Germline CDR1 reads SGHTA; CDR2 reads FQGTGA. CDR3 region: CASSLKLDHYNEQFF. For the CDR3, the DNA is TGTGCCAGCAGCTTAAAACTAGATCACTACAATGAGCAGTTCTTC.

J is TRBJ2-6 and V is TRBV25-1, with a tentative D call TRBD2 (6 bases). The CDR3 loop spans 16 amino acids. Trimming took 6 bases from V and 3 from J, leaving 15 bases between them. The germline V gene has CDR1 MGHDK and CDR2 SYGVNS. CDR3 sequence reads: CASRRTKVLGANVLTF. The CDR3 region has the DNA TGTGCCAGCAGACGGACTAAAGTCCTTGGGGCCAACGTCCTGACTTTC.

CDR3 coding DNA: TGTGCCAGCAGCGTGACTAGCGGAGCTGGGGAGACCCAGTACTTC. Translated: CASSVTSGAGETQYF. The chain combines TRBV6-5 with TRBJ2-5; 9 nucleotides align to TRBD2. Trimming removed 6 bases from V and 5 bases from J; junction bases left unmatched: 10. Germline assignment: CDR1 MNHEY and CDR2 SVGAGI. The CDR3 runs 15 residues.

The rearrangement uses TRBV5-1 and TRBJ2-2; a weak D match, TRBD1 (5 bases). V was cut by 0 bases and J by 6 bases, with 21 bases left in between. Germline lookup yields CDR1 SGHRS and CDR2 YFSETQ. The CDR3 totals 18 residues. CDR3 coding DNA: TGCGCCAGCAGCTTGGGAATGGGCCACAGGTTATGGGCCGGGGAGCTGTTTTTT. This sequence encodes CASSLGMGHRLWAGELFF.

Here the CDR3 reads CASSSALAGGTEQFF. CDR3 sequence (DNA): TGTGCCAGCAGTTCCGCACTAGCGGGAGGGACTGAGCAGTTCTTC. This chain connects TRBV28 to TRBJ2-1; 13 nucleotides align to TRBD2. CDR3 size: 15 residues. The germline V gene encodes CDR1 MDHEN and CDR2 SYDVKM. V gave up 4 bases and J gave up 9 bases; unmatched junction bases: 6.

This clone was recorded once. This chain connects TRBV5-1 to TRBJ1-2, with TRBD1 matching over 9 bases. The length of the CDR3 is 16 residues. Germline V gene data show CDR1 as SGHRS and CDR2 as YFSETQ. The ends lost 0 bases at V and 4 bases at J; junction bases unmatched: 7. The CDR3, as DNA: TGCGCCAGCAGCTTGGACCCCGGGACAGGGACCTATGGCTACACCTTC. It encodes CASSLDPGTGTYGYTF.

This clone was counted once. This chain connects TRBV28 to TRBJ2-1, with TRBD1 matching over 8 bases. CDR3 length: 13 amino acids. CDR1 is MDHEN, CDR2 SYDVKM, per germline. J lost 3 bases, V lost 9 bases, and 4 bases had no gene match. The CDR3 nucleotides are TGTGCCAGTAAACAGGGGGGCTACAATGAGCAGTTCTTC. Its translation is CASKQGGYNEQFF.

Note on this clone: This same CDR3 is encoded by further DNA sequences in the sample. The gene calls are TRBV2 and TRBJ1-5, with D tentatively TRBD1 (6 bases). Trimming stripped 3 bases from V and 5 bases from J, with 14 bases between. The CDR3 length is 15 residues. Germline CDR1 and CDR2: SNHLY and FYNNEI. CDR3 coding DNA: TGTGCCAGCAGTGATTCCAACAGGGTGGATCAGCCCCAGCATTTT. Translated: CASSDSNRVDQPQHF.

This clone was counted a single time. The rearrangement joins TRBV5-1 to TRBJ1-4; D is unresolved. The CDR3 is 15 amino acids. The V and J ends lost 1 base and 0 bases respectively, with 7 bases between them. CDR1 and CDR2 from the germline V gene are SGHRS and YFSETQ. CDR3 protein: CASSLRQATNEKLFF. CDR3 coding DNA: TGCGCCAGCAGCTTGCGACAAGCAACTAATGAAAAACTGTTTTTT.

CDR3 nucleotides: TGTGCCACCAGCAGAACCCCGACAGGGACCATGAACACTGAAGCTTTCTTT. The encoded protein is CATSRTPTGTMNTEAFF. This chain joins TRBV15 and TRBJ1-1; TRBD1 matches at 7 bases. The CDR3 runs 17 residues. J gave up 0 bases and V 2 bases, and 9 bases lay outside the gene matches. Germline assignment: CDR1 LNHNV and CDR2 YYDKDF (reference sequence).

The chain is built from TRBV19 and TRBJ2-3, with 15 bases matching TRBD2. Trimming cost V 1 base and J 0 bases; bases outside gene matches: 8. The CDR3 spans 20 residues. Per the germline V gene, CDR1 is LNHDA and CDR2 is SQIVND (reference sequence). The CDR3 reads CASSIGWGLAGGPSTDTQYF. The CDR3 region has the DNA TGTGCCAGTAGTATAGGATGGGGACTAGCGGGAGGACCTAGCACAGATACGCAGTATTTT.

The chain has TRBV5-1 and TRBJ2-7; 7 positions agree with TRBD2. V lost 6 bases to trimming and J lost 3 bases; unmatched junction nucleotides: 9. Germline values: CDR1 SGHRS, CDR2 YFSETQ. This CDR3 spans 14 amino acids. CDR3 coding DNA: TGCGCCAGCAACTCAGGACTAGGAGACTACGAGCAGTACTTC. Residues: CASNSGLGDYEQYF.

V gene TRBV29-1 combines with J gene TRBJ2-3, with TRBD2 matching 12 bases. The CDR3 is 20 residues long. Trimming at V came to 8 bases and at J to 3 bases, leaving 24 bases not matched to a gene. Germline assignment: CDR1 SQVTM and CDR2 ANQGSEA. The CDR3 nucleotides read TGCAGCACCCGCAATAGGGGGACTACTAGCGGGAGGTATTCGACAGATACGCAGTATTTT. Amino acid sequence: CSTRNRGTTSGRYSTDTQYF.

The V call is TRBV7-9, the J call TRBJ2-3, with D hard to call. Germline-derived CDR1 and CDR2 are SEHNR and FQNEAQ (reference sequence). The germline V and J ends were trimmed by 2 bases and 2 bases, with 8 bases remaining between them. The CDR3 consists of 14 residues. The DNA of the CDR3 is TGTGCCAGCAGCTTAAGAGAGGTCACAGATACGCAGTATTTT. It encodes CASSLREVTDTQYF.

This sequence joins TRBV28 and TRBJ2-3, with a tentative D call TRBD1 (6 bases). The CDR3 extends over 13 amino acids. Per the germline V gene, CDR1 is MDHEN and CDR2 is SYDVKM. Deletions cut 7 bases from V and 1 base from J, with 9 bases between. The CDR3 region has the DNA TGTGCCAGCACGGGACAAGGCACAGATACGCAGTATTTT. Its protein is CASTGQGTDTQYF.

V gene TRBV28 combines with J gene TRBJ2-7, with TRBD1 matching over 8 bases. CDR3 length: 13 residues. Per the germline V gene, CDR1 is MDHEN and CDR2 is SYDVKM. J was trimmed by 6 bases and V by 8 bases; bases with no gene match: 9. As DNA, the CDR3 is TGTGCCAGCTTGAGGACAGGGTTGGGCGAGCAGTACTTC. It yields the protein CASLRTGLGEQYF. Full variable domain (remainder filled in from reference TRBV28 and TRBJ2-7): DVKVTQSSRYLVKRTGEKVFLECVQDMDHENMFWYRQDPGLGLRLIYFSYDVKMKEKGDIPEGYSVSREKKERFSLILESASTNQTSMYLCASLRTGLGEQYFGPGTRLTVT.

This chain uses TRBV28 with TRBJ1-2, with 7 bases identical to TRBD1. With V trimmed by 8 bases and J by 3 bases, 9 bases remained unmatched. The length of the CDR3 is 14 residues. Germline CDR1 MDHEN, CDR2 SYDVKM. The CDR3 loop is CASQNQGVDYGYTF. The CDR3 DNA reads TGTGCCAGCCAAAACCAGGGGGTCGACTATGGCTACACCTTC.